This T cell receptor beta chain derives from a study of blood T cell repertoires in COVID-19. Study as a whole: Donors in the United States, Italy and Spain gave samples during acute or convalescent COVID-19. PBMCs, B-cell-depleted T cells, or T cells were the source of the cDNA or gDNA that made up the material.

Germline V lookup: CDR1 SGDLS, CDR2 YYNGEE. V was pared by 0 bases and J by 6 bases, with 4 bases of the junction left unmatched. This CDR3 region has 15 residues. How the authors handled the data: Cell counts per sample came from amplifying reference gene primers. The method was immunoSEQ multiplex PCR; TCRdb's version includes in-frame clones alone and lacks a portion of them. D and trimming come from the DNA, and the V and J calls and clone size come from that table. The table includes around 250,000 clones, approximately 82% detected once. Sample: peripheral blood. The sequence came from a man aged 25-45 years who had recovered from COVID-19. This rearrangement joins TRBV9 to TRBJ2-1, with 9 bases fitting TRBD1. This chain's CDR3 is CASSVGDRGFNEQFF. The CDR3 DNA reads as TGTGCCAGCAGCGTAGGAGACAGGGGGTTCAATGAGCAGTTCTTC.